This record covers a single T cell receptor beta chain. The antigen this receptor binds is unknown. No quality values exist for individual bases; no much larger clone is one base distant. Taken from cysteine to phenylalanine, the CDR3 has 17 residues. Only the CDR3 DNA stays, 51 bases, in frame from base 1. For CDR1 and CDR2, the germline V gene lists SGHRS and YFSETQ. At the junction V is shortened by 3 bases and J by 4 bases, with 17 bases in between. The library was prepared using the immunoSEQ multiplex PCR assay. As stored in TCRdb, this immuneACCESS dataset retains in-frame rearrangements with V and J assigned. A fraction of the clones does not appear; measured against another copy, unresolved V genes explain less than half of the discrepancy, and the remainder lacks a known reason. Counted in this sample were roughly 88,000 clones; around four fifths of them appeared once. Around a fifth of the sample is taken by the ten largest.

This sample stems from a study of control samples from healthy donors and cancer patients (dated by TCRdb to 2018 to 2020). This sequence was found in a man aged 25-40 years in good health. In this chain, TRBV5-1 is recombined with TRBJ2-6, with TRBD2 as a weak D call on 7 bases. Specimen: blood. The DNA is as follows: TGCGCCAGCAGCTCCGGATCTCGGGGGGCGGGGGCCAACGTCCTGACTTTC. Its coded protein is CASSSGSRGAGANVLTF.